This T cell receptor (beta chain) was found in a study of beta chain features in type 1 diabetes. Notes on the study in general: Fewer insertions but more deletions were seen at VDJ junctions in type 1 diabetes patients.

This clone was seen a few times. Its antigen is not known. CDR1 is SGDLS, CDR2 YYNGEE, per germline. V lost 8 bases, J lost 7 bases, and 16 bases lay in between. The length of the CDR3 is 12 residues. What was sequenced were expressed TCRB transcripts, since all of the isolated RNA had been reverse transcribed. Assay: immunoSEQ multiplex PCR; the TCRdb copy retains only in-frame clones and omits some. The table lists some 500,000 clones, about 10% of them singletons. The receptor was isolated from a woman aged 18 to 35 in good health. Sequenced sample: naive CD4+ T cells from blood. This chain joins TRBV9 and TRBJ2-7, with a weak D call TRBD2 (6 bases). The CDR3 coding sequence is TGTGCCAGTGGTACGGGAGCGTGGGAGCAGTACTTC. This translates into CASGTGAWEQYF.